A selection of T cell receptor beta chains follows, all from one sample in a study of shared clonotypes between healthy human individuals. The protocol was immunoSEQ multiplex PCR, while the TCRdb copy is restricted to in-frame clones and leaves out a portion. The top ten hold nearly 1.5% of the sample, which has about 1 million clones, under 80% seen once. The sequenced sample consisted of memory CD4+ T cells sorted from blood. Receptors originate from a man aged 18 to 29 in good health. The CDR3 runs from the conserved cysteine through the conserved F or W. The D gene is left open where the match is weak. Expanded clones are given a class, and other clones once, few, many or no size at all.

d_call,clone_size,v_call,cdr3_length,j_call,cdr3_aa,cdr3_nt
TRBD2,-,TRBV5-6,16,TRBJ2-5,CASSYFSGGSKETQYF,TGTGCCAGCAGCTATTTTAGCGGGGGTAGTAAAGAGACCCAGTACTTC
-,-,TRBV5-4,14,TRBJ2-3,CASSLPGSTDTQYF,TGTGCCAGCAGCTTGCCCGGGAGCACAGATACGCAGTATTTT
-,-,TRBV5-1,11,TRBJ2-3,CASGGADTQYF,TGCGCCAGCGGAGGGGCAGATACGCAGTATTTT
-,-,TRBV28,17,TRBJ1-2,CASRLDISRGENYGYTF,TGTGCCAGCAGATTGGACATCTCCCGGGGCGAGAACTATGGCTACACCTTC
TRBD1,-,TRBV4-3,15,TRBJ2-1,CASSRDGTGDGEQFF,TGCGCCAGCAGCCGAGACGGGACAGGGGATGGTGAGCAGTTCTTC
TRBD2,-,TRBV5-1,16,TRBJ2-1,CASSSGLAGGIDEQFF,TGCGCCAGCAGCTCAGGACTAGCGGGAGGTATTGATGAGCAGTTCTTC
TRBD1,-,TRBV30,15,TRBJ2-7,CASSGPGQGTHEQYF,TGTGCCAGTAGCGGACCGGGACAGGGGACACACGAGCAGTACTTC
TRBD1,-,TRBV6-1,15,TRBJ2-5,CASSGEQGAGETQYF,TGTGCCAGCAGTGGGGAACAGGGGGCCGGGGAGACCCAGTACTTC
-,-,TRBV7-9,15,TRBJ1-2,CASSLVGGASYGYTF,TGTGCCAGCAGCTTGGTGGGGGGCGCCTCCTATGGCTACACCTTC
-,-,TRBV7-8,16,TRBJ1-3,CASSREGVVTGNTIYF,TGTGCCAGCAGCCGAGAGGGGGTTGTGACTGGAAACACCATATATTTT
-,-,TRBV19,12,TRBJ1-2,CASSIDLAGYTF,TGTGCCAGTAGTATAGATCTGGCGGGCTACACCTTC
-,-,TRBV7-9,12,TRBJ2-1,CASSSFANEQFF,TGTGCCAGCAGCTCCTTTGCAAACGAGCAGTTCTTC
-,-,TRBV6-6,13,TRBJ1-2,CASSYGRSYGYTF,TGTGCCAGCAGTTACGGAAGGAGCTATGGCTACACCTTC
-,-,TRBV6-6,13,TRBJ1-2,CASRDGTNYGYTF,TGTGCCAGCAGGGACGGGACAAACTATGGCTACACCTTC
-,-,TRBV14,13,TRBJ1-2,CASSARGRSGYTF,TGTGCCAGCAGCGCTCGGGGCAGAAGCGGCTACACCTTC
-,-,TRBV4-2,16,TRBJ2-5,CASSQGRRGVQETQYF,TGTGCCAGCAGTCAAGGGAGGAGAGGGGTTCAAGAGACCCAGTACTTC
-,-,TRBV11-2,15,TRBJ2-3,CASSLDSSSTDTQYF,TGTGCCAGCAGCTTAGATAGCTCTAGCACAGATACGCAGTATTTT
-,-,TRBV11-2,17,TRBJ2-7,CASSPRSRAEQPYEQYF,TGTGCCAGCAGCCCCAGGTCTAGGGCAGAGCAGCCCTACGAGCAGTACTTC
TRBD2,-,TRBV5-1,17,TRBJ2-7,CASSLLAGGGISYEQYF,TGCGCCAGCAGCTTACTGGCGGGAGGGGGAATATCCTACGAGCAGTACTTC
-,-,TRBV5-4,15,TRBJ2-7,CASSLGHAAIGEQYF,TGTGCCAGCAGCTTGGGACACGCCGCTATTGGGGAGCAGTACTTC
-,few,TRBV28,18,TRBJ2-3,CASSLGAGRTPKADTQYF,TGTGCCAGCAGTTTAGGGGCGGGGCGAACCCCGAAGGCAGATACGCAGTATTTT
TRBD1,once,TRBV6-5,14,TRBJ1-2,CASTPGQDSYGYTF,TGTGCCAGCACCCCAGGACAGGACTCCTATGGCTACACCTTC
TRBD2,-,TRBV30,15,TRBJ2-2,CAWSVRSGRAGELFF,TGTGCCTGGAGTGTACGTAGCGGGAGGGCCGGGGAGCTGTTTTTT
TRBD1,-,TRBV19,14,TRBJ2-1,CASSRDSRYNEQFF,TGTGCCAGTAGTAGGGACAGTCGGTACAATGAGCAGTTCTTC
-,-,TRBV5-1,12,TRBJ1-6,CASSRENSPLHF,TGCGCCAGCAGCCGAGAAAATTCACCCCTCCACTTT
TRBD2,few,TRBV5-1,15,TRBJ2-5,CASSLIREAGETQYF,TGCGCCAGCAGCTTGATTCGGGAGGCGGGGGAGACCCAGTACTTC
TRBD1,few,TRBV5-8,13,TRBJ1-6,CASSLTGVGPLHF,TGTGCCAGCAGCTTGACAGGGGTTGGACCCCTCCACTTT
TRBD1,few,TRBV29-1,12,TRBJ1-1,CSVVTGNSEAFF,TGCAGCGTTGTGACAGGGAACTCTGAAGCTTTCTTT
TRBD1,-,TRBV7-9,13,TRBJ1-2,CASSLTGKHGYTF,TGTGCCAGCAGCTTGACAGGGAAACATGGCTACACCTTC
TRBD1,few,TRBV2,12,TRBJ2-7,CASSLTGSEQYF,TGTGCCAGCAGCCTGACAGGGAGTGAGCAGTACTTC
-,-,TRBV1,17,TRBJ2-3,CTSSQEILAGDADTQYF,TGCACCAGCAGCCAAGAAATCCTAGCGGGAGACGCAGATACGCAGTATTTT
-,-,TRBV6-6,14,TRBJ2-7,CASRTGPSSYEQYF,TGTGCCAGCAGAACCGGGCCAAGCTCCTACGAGCAGTACTTC
-,-,TRBV2,16,TRBJ2-2,CASSGSPGRKTGELFF,TGTGCCAGCAGCGGCTCTCCGGGCCGAAAAACCGGGGAGCTGTTTTTT
TRBD1,-,TRBV5-1,16,TRBJ1-4,CASSLDGDRGNEKLFF,TGCGCCAGCAGCTTGGATGGGGACAGGGGGAATGAAAAACTGTTTTTT
-,-,TRBV29-1,15,TRBJ1-2,CSVEKPGRPNYGYTF,TGCAGCGTTGAAAAGCCCGGCAGACCCAACTATGGCTACACCTTC
TRBD1,-,TRBV10-3,15,TRBJ1-1,CAITVSGTENTEAFF,TGTGCCATCACCGTAAGCGGGACAGAGAACACTGAAGCTTTCTTT
-,-,TRBV28,13,TRBJ1-6,CASLWALNSPLHF,TGTGCCAGCCTCTGGGCACTTAATTCACCCCTCCACTTT